A selection of T cell receptor beta chains follows, all from one sample in a study of long-term antiretroviral therapy in people with HIV. Produced via immunoSEQ multiplex PCR; TCRdb's table is partial and in-frame only. The data hold some 31,000 clones, with over 70% observed a single time. The specimen was unsorted PBMCs, collected 3.1 years after starting antiretroviral therapy. The source of these receptors is a woman in her forties or fifties with HIV. Each CDR3 is given with its conserved first and last residue. A D gene is named only where the DNA matches it firmly. Size values are once, few and many counts, or a class for expanded clones, and some rows have none.

CDR3 length,D gene,J gene,V gene,clone size,CDR3 protein,CDR3 DNA
16,.,TRBJ2-2,TRBV12-5,.,CASGQLRTANTGELFF,TGTGCTAGTGGTCAACTCAGGACCGCGAACACCGGGGAGCTGTTTTTT
17,TRBD2,TRBJ2-2,TRBV9,.,CASSVGFLAGGTGELFF,TGTGCCAGCAGCGTAGGGTTCCTAGCGGGGGGTACCGGGGAGCTGTTTTTT
12,.,TRBJ1-5,TRBV27,few,CASSERLGPQHF,TGTGCCAGCAGTGAAAGGTTGGGGCCCCAGCATTTT
14,.,TRBJ2-4,TRBV19,.,CASSISVAKNIQYF,TGTGCCAGTAGTATATCCGTAGCCAAAAACATTCAGTACTTC
16,.,TRBJ2-5,TRBV9,.,CASSVGSAGRSETQYF,TGTGCCAGCAGCGTAGGGTCCGCAGGAAGATCGGAGACCCAGTACTTC
15,.,TRBJ1-6,TRBV7-8,.,CASSLIDSNNSPLHF,TGTGCCAGCAGCTTAATCGACAGTAATAATTCACCCCTCCACTTT
14,.,TRBJ1-2,TRBV2,.,CASSEGGRGRGYTF,TGTGCCAGCAGTGAAGGAGGCAGGGGCCGTGGCTACACCTTC
15,TRBD2,TRBJ2-7,TRBV7-6,.,CASSLEAGGAYEQYF,TGTGCCAGCAGCTTAGAAGCGGGGGGGGCCTACGAGCAGTACTTC
14,.,TRBJ2-1,TRBV19,few,CASSTAGLYNEQFF,TGTGCCAGTAGTACCGCGGGACTCTACAATGAGCAGTTCTTC
19,TRBD2,TRBJ2-1,TRBV6-4,once,CASSEGLAGATSSYNEQFF,TGTGCCAGCAGTGAGGGACTAGCGGGGGCCACGAGCTCCTACAATGAGCAGTTCTTC
16,.,TRBJ2-2,TRBV7-9,.,CASSLKRGQGTGELFF,TGTGCCAGCAGCTTAAAACGGGGGCAGGGCACCGGGGAGCTGTTTTTT
14,.,TRBJ1-1,TRBV2,.,CASEGHRMNTEAFF,TGTGCCAGCGAGGGACACCGGATGAACACTGAAGCTTTCTTT
17,TRBD1,TRBJ2-7,TRBV4-1,.,CASSQLSSGQGLIEQYF,TGCGCCAGCAGCCAATTAAGTTCGGGACAGGGGCTCATCGAGCAGTACTTC
16,TRBD1,TRBJ2-5,TRBV10-3,.,CAISESTGVGQETQYF,TGTGCCATCAGTGAGTCGACAGGGGTAGGACAAGAGACCCAGTACTTC
14,.,TRBJ1-1,TRBV5-4,.,CASSFRGGNTEAFF,TGTGCCAGCAGCTTCAGGGGAGGTAACACTGAAGCTTTCTTT
16,TRBD2,TRBJ2-5,TRBV25-1,.,CASSAGLALTQETQYF,TGTGCCAGCAGTGCAGGACTAGCCTTAACGCAAGAGACCCAGTACTTC
12,.,TRBJ1-4,TRBV7-9,.,CASSQSREKLFF,TGTGCCAGCAGCCAAAGCCGGGAAAAACTGTTTTTT
15,.,TRBJ1-2,TRBV15,.,CATSRDVGGAWGYTF,TGTGCCACCAGCAGAGACGTAGGGGGGGCCTGGGGCTACACCTTC